The T cell receptor (beta chain) under discussion was sequenced for a study of T-cell reconstitution after alpha-beta-depleted transplantation in children. A TCRbeta library incorporating unique molecular identifiers was prepared. TCRdb re-analysed the PCR reads in MiXCR, keeping a single row per CDR3 protein. The table has 450,000 to 550,000 distinct CDR3 sequences, 9.5% to 12% seen once; the top ten hold around 13%. This clonotype originated in a female patient younger than 10 who had a stem cell transplant for aplastic anemia, so the T cells may come from the graft donor. The sequencing used PBMCs, mostly from graft donor cells, collected 180 days after TCRalphabeta/CD19-depleted stem cell transplant.

The CDR3 loop reads CASGEGTQYF. CDR3 sequence (DNA): TGTGCCAGCGGGGAGGGTACGCAGTATTTT. The chain recombines TRBV7-9 with TRBJ2-3; 7 nucleotides align to TRBD2. The CDR3 extends over 10 amino acids. V lost 8 bases, J lost 8 bases, and 1 base stayed unmatched. CDR1 is SEHNR, CDR2 FQNEAQ, per germline (reference sequence). The full variable domain, rest sourced from reference TRBV7-9 and TRBJ2-3, is DTGVSQNPRHKITKRGQNVTFRCDPISEHNRLYWYRQTLGQGPEFLTYFQNEAQLEKSRLLSDRFSAERPKGSFSTLEIQRTEQGDSAMYLCASGEGTQYFGPGTRLTVL.